This TCR beta chain was sequenced during a study of PD-L1 blockade in urothelial cancer. In the study overall: Counts from blood samples showed a median of roughly 130,000 T cells.

The germline V gene has CDR1 SQVTM and CDR2 ANQGSEA. This CDR3 is 16 amino acids long. The V segment lost 6 bases and the J segment 0 bases; nucleotides outside the gene matches: 9. Libraries were prepared by immunoSEQ multiplex PCR; TCRdb keeps only in-frame clonotypes and omits some of them. The sample yields under 70,000 clones, 65% to 90% seen once. Time point indicated: pretreatment peripheral blood. The study collected 1 to 8 samples per patient, pretreatment and on-treatment. This clone appeared once. The receptor was derived from a man aged 65-85 years with urothelial cancer. Source: PBMCs, taken around atezolizumab (anti-PD-L1) treatment. The V and J genes are TRBV29-1 and TRBJ2-3; 10 bases fit TRBD2. The CDR3: CSVELAGTASTDTQYF. In DNA, the CDR3 is TGCAGCGTCGAACTAGCGGGAACGGCTAGCACAGATACGCAGTATTTT.